This T cell receptor (beta chain) came from a study of T-cell reconstitution after alpha-beta-depleted transplantation in children. Preparing the TCRbeta library involved the use of unique molecular identifiers. TCRdb independently ran MiXCR on the PCR reads; one entry per CDR3 protein. The sample consists of hundreds of thousands of distinct CDR3 sequences, about 33% of them appearing once. There are 15 residues in the CDR3. The germline V and J ends were trimmed by 2 bases and 0 bases, with 10 bases remaining between them. Germline CDR1 reads ENHRY; CDR2 reads SYGVKD. The source of this sequence is a human donor who donated a stem cell graft to a child with aplastic anemia. Sequenced here: PBMCs from the stem cell graft donor, sampled from the stem cell graft. This chain uses TRBV10-3 with TRBJ1-2; D remains ambiguous. This CDR3 reads CAISERAATNYGYTF. The CDR3, as DNA: TGTGCCATCAGTGAGCGGGCAGCAACTAACTATGGCTACACCTTC.